This T cell receptor (beta chain) is drawn from a study of blood T cell repertoires in COVID-19. Trimming shortened V by 3 bases and J by 6 bases, and 9 bases separated the two germline ends. Germline loops: CDR1 SGHVS, CDR2 FQNEAQ. The CDR3 length is 12 residues. Study members were between roughly 18 and 100 years old and lived in fewer than 30 US regions. Clinical histories supplied by participants themselves formed the basis of cohort assignment. Per the original methods: From reference gene primer amplification, estimates of nucleated cell counts were derived. Sequencing was performed with immunoSEQ multiplex PCR; in TCRdb, only in-frame clones are kept and a portion is missing. Clone size and the V and J calls come from that table; the DNA yielded D and trimming. The table lists 300,000 to 400,000 clones, roughly 90% of them singletons. Comment on this clone: Other DNA sequences in the sample encode the same CDR3.

Sample: PBMCs or T cells enriched from blood (not recorded which). This clonotype was obtained from a woman aged 30 to 39 with acute COVID-19. The V call is TRBV7-8, the J call TRBJ2-7; D may be TRBD1 (6 bases). The CDR3 DNA reads as TGTGCCAGCAGCTTGAGAGGGGGCGAGCAGTACTTC. This sequence encodes CASSLRGGEQYF.